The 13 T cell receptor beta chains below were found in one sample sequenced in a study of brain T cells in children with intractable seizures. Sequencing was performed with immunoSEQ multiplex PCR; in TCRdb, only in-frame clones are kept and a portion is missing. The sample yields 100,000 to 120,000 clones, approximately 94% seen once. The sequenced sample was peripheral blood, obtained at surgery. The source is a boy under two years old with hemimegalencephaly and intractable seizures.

The CDR3 nucleotides read TGTGCTACCGGGCGGCTTGGCTACGAGCAGTACTTC. This sequence encodes CATGRLGYEQYF. The chain joins TRBV28 to TRBJ2-7; unclear D gene. Germline CDR1 reads MDHEN; CDR2 reads SYDVKM. The CDR3 has 12 amino acids.

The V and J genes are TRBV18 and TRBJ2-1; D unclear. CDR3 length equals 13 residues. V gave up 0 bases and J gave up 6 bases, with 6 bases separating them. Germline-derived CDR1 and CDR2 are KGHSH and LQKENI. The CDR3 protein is CASSPPSSNEQFF. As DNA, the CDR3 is TGTGCCAGCTCACCACCGTCCAGCAATGAGCAGTTCTTC.

The CDR3 DNA reads as TGCGCCAGCAGCCAAGCACGGCATATCTCTGGAAACACCATATATTTT. Encoded protein: CASSQARHISGNTIYF. This chain connects TRBV4-3 to TRBJ1-3, with D hard to call. The CDR3 runs 16 residues. V was cut by 1 base and J by 0 bases, with 10 bases left in between. Germline values: CDR1 LGHNA, CDR2 YSLEER.

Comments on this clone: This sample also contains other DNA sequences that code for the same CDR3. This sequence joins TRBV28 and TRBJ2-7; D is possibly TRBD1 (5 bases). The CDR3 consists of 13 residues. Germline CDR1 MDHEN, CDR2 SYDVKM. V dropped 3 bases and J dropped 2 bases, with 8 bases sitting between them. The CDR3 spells CASSLGPPYEQYF. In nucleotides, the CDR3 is TGTGCCAGCAGTTTGGGGCCCCCCTACGAGCAGTACTTC. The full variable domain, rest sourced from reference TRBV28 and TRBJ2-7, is DVKVTQSSRYLVKRTGEKVFLECVQDMDHENMFWYRQDPGLGLRLIYFSYDVKMKEKGDIPEGYSVSREKKERFSLILESASTNQTSMYLCASSLGPPYEQYFGPGTRLTVT.

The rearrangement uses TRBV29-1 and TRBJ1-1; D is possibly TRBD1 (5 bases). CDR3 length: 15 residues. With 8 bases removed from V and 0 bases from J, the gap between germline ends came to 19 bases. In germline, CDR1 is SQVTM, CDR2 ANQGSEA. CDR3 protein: CSSLPFRGMNTEAFF. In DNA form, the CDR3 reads TGCAGCTCACTCCCATTTAGGGGAATGAACACTGAAGCTTTCTTT.

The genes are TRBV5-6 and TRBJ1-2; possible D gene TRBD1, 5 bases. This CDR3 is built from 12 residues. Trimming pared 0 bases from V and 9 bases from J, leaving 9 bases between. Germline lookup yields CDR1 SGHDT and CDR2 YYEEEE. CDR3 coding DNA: TGTGCCAGCAGCTTGGTTCGGGGCCGCTACACCTTC. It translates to CASSLVRGRYTF.

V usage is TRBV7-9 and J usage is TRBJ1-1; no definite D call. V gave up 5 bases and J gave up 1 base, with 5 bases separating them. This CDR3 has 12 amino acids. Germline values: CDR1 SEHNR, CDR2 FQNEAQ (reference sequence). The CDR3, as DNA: TGTGCCAGCAGCGTACAGAACACTGAAGCTTTCTTT. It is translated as CASSVQNTEAFF. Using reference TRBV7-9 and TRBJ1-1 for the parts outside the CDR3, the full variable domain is DTGVSQNPRHKITKRGQNVTFRCDPISEHNRLYWYRQTLGQGPEFLTYFQNEAQLEKSRLLSDRFSAERPKGSFSTLEIQRTEQGDSAMYLCASSVQNTEAFFGQGTRLTVV.

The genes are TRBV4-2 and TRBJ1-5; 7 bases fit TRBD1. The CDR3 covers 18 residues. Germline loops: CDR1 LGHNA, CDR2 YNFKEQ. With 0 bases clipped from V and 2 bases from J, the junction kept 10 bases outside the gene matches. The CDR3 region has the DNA TGTGCCAGCAGCCAAGATCAAAGAGGGGGCGCGGGCAATCAGCCCCAGCATTTT. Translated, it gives CASSQDQRGGAGNQPQHF.

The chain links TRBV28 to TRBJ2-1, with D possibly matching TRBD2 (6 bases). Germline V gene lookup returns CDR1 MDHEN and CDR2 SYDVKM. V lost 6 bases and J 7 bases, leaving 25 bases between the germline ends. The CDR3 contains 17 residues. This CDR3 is CASSWVLAIPVPNEQFF. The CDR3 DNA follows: TGTGCCAGCAGCTGGGTCCTAGCGATACCAGTACCAAATGAGCAGTTCTTC.

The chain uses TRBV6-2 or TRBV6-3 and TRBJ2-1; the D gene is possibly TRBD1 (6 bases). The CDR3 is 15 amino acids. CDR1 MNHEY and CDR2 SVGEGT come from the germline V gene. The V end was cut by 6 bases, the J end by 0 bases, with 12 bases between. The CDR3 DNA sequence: TGTGCCAGCAGCGCACAGGGAAGCTCCTACAATGAGCAGTTCTTC. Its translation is CASSAQGSSYNEQFF.

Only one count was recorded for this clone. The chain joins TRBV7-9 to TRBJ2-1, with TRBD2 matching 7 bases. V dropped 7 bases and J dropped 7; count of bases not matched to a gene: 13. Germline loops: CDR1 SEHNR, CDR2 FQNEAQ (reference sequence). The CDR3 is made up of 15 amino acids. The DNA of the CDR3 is TGTGCCAGCAACTCACCGGCGGGAGCTAGGAATGAGCAGTTCTTC. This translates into CASNSPAGARNEQFF.

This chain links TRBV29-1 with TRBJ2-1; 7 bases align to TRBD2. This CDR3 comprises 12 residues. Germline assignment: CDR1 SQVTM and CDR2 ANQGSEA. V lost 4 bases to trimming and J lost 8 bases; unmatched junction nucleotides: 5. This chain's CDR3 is CSVAAGVDEQFF. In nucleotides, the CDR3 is TGCAGCGTTGCCGCGGGAGTGGATGAGCAGTTCTTC.

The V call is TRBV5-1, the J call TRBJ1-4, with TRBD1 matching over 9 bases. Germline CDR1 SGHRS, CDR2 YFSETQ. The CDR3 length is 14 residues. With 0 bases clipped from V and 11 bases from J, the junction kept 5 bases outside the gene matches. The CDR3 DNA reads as TGCGCCAGCAGCTTGGGCCGGGACAGGGAGAAACTGTTTTTT. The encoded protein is CASSLGRDREKLFF.